This is a list of T cell receptor beta chains from one sample in a study of T cells in Graves' hyperthyroidism and ophthalmopathy. TCRdb recomputed calls from the multiplex PCR reads with MiXCR, one row per CDR3 protein. The sample has nearly 600,000 distinct CDR3 sequences, 13% to 15% seen once; the top ten hold roughly 7.7%. Sequenced: blood. The origin of the receptors is a young woman with Graves' ophthalmopathy. The CDR3 runs from the conserved cysteine through the conserved F or W. A D gene is named only where the DNA matches it firmly. A clone size is listed for some rows: how often the clone was seen (once, few, many), or a class if it is expanded.

size: few
length: 16
V: TRBV18
D: .
J: TRBJ2-1
CDR3: CASSPAGRVGYNEQFF
DNA: TGTGCCAGCTCACCAGCCGGCAGGGTTGGCTACAATGAGCAGTTCTTC

size: .
length: 15
V: TRBV18
D: TRBD1
J: TRBJ2-7
CDR3: CASSPQQDRVDEQYF
DNA: TGTGCCAGCTCACCCCAACAGGACAGGGTCGACGAGCAGTACTTC

size: .
length: 11
V: TRBV2
D: .
J: TRBJ2-1
CDR3: CGSSSYNEQFF
DNA: TGTGGATCGAGCTCCTACAATGAGCAGTTCTTC

size: once
length: 15
V: TRBV12-3/TRBV12-4
D: .
J: TRBJ2-1
CDR3: CASSSYRARTNEQFF
DNA: TGTGCCAGCAGTTCCTACAGGGCTAGGACCAATGAGCAGTTCTTC

size: .
length: 14
V: TRBV6-1
D: .
J: TRBJ2-2
CDR3: CASSAGLFTGELFF
DNA: TGTGCCAGCAGTGCCGGACTTTTCACCGGGGAGCTGTTTTTT

size: few
length: 16
V: TRBV28
D: .
J: TRBJ2-3
CDR3: CASSLIGGFSTDTQYF
DNA: TGTGCCAGCAGTTTAATCGGCGGGTTTAGCACAGATACGCAGTATTTT

size: few
length: 13
V: TRBV13
D: .
J: TRBJ1-2
CDR3: CASGGGGDYGYTF
DNA: TGTGCCAGCGGCGGGGGGGGAGACTATGGCTACACCTTC

size: many
length: 14
V: TRBV6-5
D: .
J: TRBJ1-1
CDR3: CASSYGRMNTEAFF
DNA: TGTGCCAGCAGTTATGGCCGGATGAACACTGAAGCTTTCTTT

size: few
length: 15
V: TRBV9
D: .
J: TRBJ1-6
CDR3: CASSVSQGTDSPLHF
DNA: TGTGCCAGCAGCGTATCACAGGGTACGGATTCACCCCTCCACTTT

size: .
length: 14
V: TRBV9
D: .
J: TRBJ2-6
CDR3: CASSVDSGANVLTF
DNA: TGTGCCAGCAGCGTAGACTCTGGGGCCAACGTCCTGACTTTC

size: .
length: 15
V: TRBV5-1
D: .
J: TRBJ1-5
CDR3: CASSLAGRLDQPQHF
DNA: TGCGCCAGCAGCTTGGCCGGCAGGTTAGATCAGCCCCAGCATTTT

size: .
length: 17
V: TRBV20-1
D: TRBD1
J: TRBJ1-5
CDR3: CSARARRGTGNNQPQHF
DNA: TGCAGTGCTAGAGCGAGAAGAGGGACAGGGAACAATCAGCCCCAGCATTTT

size: many
length: 13
V: TRBV6-2/TRBV6-3
D: TRBD2
J: TRBJ2-1
CDR3: CASSYGAGAMKFF
DNA: TGTGCCAGCAGTTACGGGGCGGGAGCGATGAAGTTCTTC

size: .
length: 15
V: TRBV28
D: .
J: TRBJ1-1
CDR3: CASSLLQDGSAEAFF
DNA: TGTGCCAGCAGTCTACTACAGGACGGGAGCGCTGAAGCTTTCTTT

size: many
length: 13
V: TRBV7-6
D: .
J: TRBJ1-4
CDR3: CASSLFDGEKLFF
DNA: TGTGCCAGCAGCTTATTTGACGGTGAAAAACTGTTTTTT

size: many
length: 18
V: TRBV10-3
D: .
J: TRBJ2-2
CDR3: CAISESSLRTTNTGELFF
DNA: TGTGCCATCAGTGAGTCGAGCCTTCGGACTACGAACACCGGGGAGCTGTTTTTT

size: many
length: 14
V: TRBV20-1
D: TRBD2
J: TRBJ2-1
CDR3: CSARGRGSYNEQFF
DNA: TGCAGTGCTAGGGGGAGGGGAAGCTACAATGAGCAGTTCTTC

size: few
length: 15
V: TRBV2
D: .
J: TRBJ1-5
CDR3: CASSSLGQSNQPQHF
DNA: TGTGCCAGCAGCTCCCTGGGGCAGAGTAATCAGCCCCAGCATTTT

size: many
length: 11
V: TRBV20-1
D: .
J: TRBJ1-2
CDR3: CSGSGNYGYTF
DNA: TGCAGTGGATCAGGGAACTATGGCTACACCTTC

size: .
length: 15
V: TRBV18
D: TRBD1
J: TRBJ1-2
CDR3: CASTRDRGLNYGYTF
DNA: TGTGCCAGCACCCGGGACAGGGGTCTCAACTATGGCTACACCTTC

size: many
length: 16
V: TRBV28
D: .
J: TRBJ2-7
CDR3: CASSFSVRDPSYEQYF
DNA: TGTGCCAGCAGTTTCTCGGTCCGGGACCCTTCTTACGAGCAGTACTTC

size: many
length: 14
V: TRBV4-1
D: TRBD1
J: TRBJ2-7
CDR3: CASSRGQGGYEQYF
DNA: TGCGCCAGCAGCCGAGGACAGGGAGGTTACGAGCAGTACTTC

size: many
length: 14
V: TRBV28
D: .
J: TRBJ2-5
CDR3: CASSCRVGTETQYF
DNA: TGTGCCAGCAGTTGCAGGGTGGGCACAGAGACCCAGTACTTC

size: many
length: 15
V: TRBV6-1
D: TRBD1
J: TRBJ1-2
CDR3: CASRPVGQGKSGYTF
DNA: TGTGCCAGCAGGCCCGTGGGACAGGGGAAAAGTGGCTACACCTTC

size: many
length: 16
V: TRBV6-2/TRBV6-3
D: TRBD1
J: TRBJ2-7
CDR3: CASSLGKGQGSYEQYF
DNA: TGTGCCAGCAGTTTGGGCAAAGGACAGGGTAGCTACGAGCAGTACTTC

size: .
length: 14
V: TRBV18
D: .
J: TRBJ2-3
CDR3: CASSPPGETDTQYF
DNA: TGTGCCAGCTCACCACCGGGGGAAACAGATACGCAGTATTTT

size: many
length: 16
V: TRBV6-2/TRBV6-3
D: .
J: TRBJ2-4
CDR3: CASWGQRDIGGNIQYF
DNA: TGTGCCAGCTGGGGGCAGCGGGATATCGGTGGAAACATTCAGTACTTC

size: .
length: 13
V: TRBV11-3
D: .
J: TRBJ1-1
CDR3: CASSQGGATEAFF
DNA: TGTGCCAGCAGCCAAGGGGGAGCAACTGAAGCTTTCTTT

size: many
length: 15
V: TRBV10-1
D: TRBD2
J: TRBJ2-1
CDR3: CASSESGLAPSEQFF
DNA: TGCGCCAGCAGTGAGTCGGGACTAGCGCCTTCTGAGCAGTTCTTC

size: .
length: 14
V: TRBV7-2
D: TRBD1
J: TRBJ1-4
CDR3: CASSSRGRTEKLFF
DNA: TGTGCCAGCAGCAGCAGGGGGCGCACTGAAAAACTGTTTTTT

size: few
length: 15
V: TRBV5-6
D: .
J: TRBJ1-2
CDR3: CASSRGADNLYGYTF
DNA: TGTGCCAGCAGCCGCGGGGCGGATAATCTCTATGGCTACACCTTC

size: many
length: 13
V: TRBV10-3
D: .
J: TRBJ2-7
CDR3: CAISGTATYEQYF
DNA: TGTGCCATCAGTGGGACAGCCACCTACGAGCAGTACTTC

size: many
length: 15
V: TRBV2
D: TRBD2
J: TRBJ2-1
CDR3: CASSDGGRASNEQFF
DNA: TGTGCCAGCAGTGATGGGGGGAGGGCCTCCAATGAGCAGTTCTTC

size: .
length: 16
V: TRBV15
D: TRBD2
J: TRBJ2-4
CDR3: CATSTGTSGTKNIQYF
DNA: TGTGCCACCAGCACCGGGACTAGCGGAACCAAAAACATTCAGTACTTC

size: many
length: 19
V: TRBV28
D: .
J: TRBJ2-1
CDR3: CASSLIGGSGTRSYNEQFF
DNA: TGTGCCAGCAGTTTAATCGGGGGCTCGGGCACCCGTTCCTACAATGAGCAGTTCTTC

size: many
length: 16
V: TRBV7-9
D: .
J: TRBJ1-3
CDR3: CASSQTAYGSGNTIYF
DNA: TGTGCCAGCAGCCAGACTGCTTATGGCTCTGGAAACACCATATATTTT

size: .
length: 15
V: TRBV20-1
D: TRBD1
J: TRBJ2-7
CDR3: CSARPGVRGLEEQYF
DNA: TGCAGTGCTAGACCCGGGGTCAGGGGGCTGGAAGAGCAGTACTTC

size: many
length: 13
V: TRBV2
D: .
J: TRBJ1-1
CDR3: CAAQTGPNTEAFF
DNA: TGTGCCGCGCAAACAGGTCCGAACACTGAAGCTTTCTTT

size: many
length: 15
V: TRBV12-3/TRBV12-4
D: .
J: TRBJ2-3
CDR3: CASSPPGSSTDTQYF
DNA: TGTGCCAGCAGTCCCCCAGGAAGTAGCACAGATACGCAGTATTTT

size: many
length: 14
V: TRBV6-5
D: .
J: TRBJ1-2
CDR3: CASSYGGSGYGYTF
DNA: TGTGCCAGCAGTTACGGCGGGTCTGGCTATGGCTACACCTTC

size: many
length: 13
V: TRBV2
D: .
J: TRBJ2-1
CDR3: CASRETNLNEQFF
DNA: TGTGCCAGCAGGGAGACTAACCTCAATGAGCAGTTCTTC

size: .
length: 14
V: TRBV5-1
D: .
J: TRBJ2-3
CDR3: CASSFGWLTDTQYF
DNA: TGCGCCAGCAGCTTCGGGTGGCTGACAGATACGCAGTATTTT

size: many
length: 15
V: TRBV9
D: .
J: TRBJ2-5
CDR3: CASSPPSLYQETQYF
DNA: TGTGCCAGCAGCCCACCAAGCCTATACCAAGAGACCCAGTACTTC

size: .
length: 16
V: TRBV25-1
D: .
J: TRBJ2-1
CDR3: CASGLQALSSYNEQFF
DNA: TGTGCCAGCGGCTTGCAGGCTTTGAGCTCCTACAATGAGCAGTTCTTC

size: many
length: 14
V: TRBV6-1
D: TRBD2
J: TRBJ2-7
CDR3: CAAGLAGSSYEQYF
DNA: TGTGCGGCGGGACTAGCGGGGTCCTCCTACGAGCAGTACTTC

size: few
length: 16
V: TRBV28
D: .
J: TRBJ1-2
CDR3: CASRPPGGVDNYGYTF
DNA: TGTGCCAGCAGACCCCCGGGAGGCGTGGACAATTATGGCTACACCTTC

size: many
length: 12
V: TRBV7-9
D: TRBD2
J: TRBJ2-7
CDR3: CASSLASGSKYF
DNA: TGTGCCAGCAGCTTAGCTAGCGGGAGCAAGTACTTC

size: few
length: 16
V: TRBV24-1
D: .
J: TRBJ2-2
CDR3: CATSDLGHLRAGELFF
DNA: TGTGCCACCAGTGATTTGGGACATCTCAGGGCCGGGGAGCTGTTTTTT

size: many
length: 14
V: TRBV20-1
D: .
J: TRBJ2-7
CDR3: CSAPKVGSIYEQYF
DNA: TGCAGTGCTCCCAAGGTTGGATCAATCTACGAGCAGTACTTC

size: few
length: 16
V: TRBV19
D: .
J: TRBJ2-1
CDR3: CASSIPGTVSYNEQFF
DNA: TGTGCCAGTAGTATCCCCGGGACCGTCTCCTACAATGAGCAGTTCTTC

size: few
length: 12
V: TRBV24-1
D: .
J: TRBJ1-1
CDR3: CATRGGNTEAFF
DNA: TGTGCCACCCGCGGGGGGAACACTGAAGCTTTCTTT

size: many
length: 13
V: TRBV20-1
D: .
J: TRBJ1-2
CDR3: CSARGDRNYGYTF
DNA: TGCAGTGCTAGGGGTGACAGAAACTATGGCTACACCTTC

size: .
length: 16
V: TRBV18
D: TRBD1
J: TRBJ1-1
CDR3: CASSPRGGDREAEAFF
DNA: TGTGCCAGCTCACCGCGGGGGGGAGACAGGGAGGCTGAAGCTTTCTTT